This entry features one T cell receptor (beta chain) sequence. The data were obtained in a study of technical replicates of blood from a few donors. Germline loops: CDR1 MNHNY, CDR2 SVGAGI (reference sequence). This CDR3 has 13 residues. V lost 4 bases and J lost 3, with 7 bases in between. This table comes from immunoSEQ multiplex PCR, and its TCRdb copy is limited to in-frame clones, with some not included. The sample contains about 68,000 clones, about 97% of which appear only once. Sequenced material: T cells isolated from PBMCs. This chain connects TRBV6-6 to TRBJ1-5; TRBD1 is a possible D gene (5 bases). The sequence came from a human donor in good health. CDR3 sequence (DNA): TGTGCCAGCAGTTCAGGGTACAATCAGCCCCAGCATTTT. It is translated as CASSSGYNQPQHF.